These 23 T cell receptor beta chains came from one sample sequenced in a study of CD8 T cells in ankylosing spondylitis. Their specific antigens are unknown. TCRdb used MiXCR to reprocess the 5' RACE reads, holding one entry per CDR3 protein. The sample includes under 950,000 distinct CDR3 sequences, about 20% seen only once; the top ten take under 20%. Study results and caveats: Seemingly characteristic of ankylosing spondylitis blood was a TCR beta motif consisting of eight highly homologous variants.

What was sequenced was blood, either unsorted or a sorted T cell fraction (not recorded which). These receptors all come from a male donor with ankylosing spondylitis.

This chain joins TRBV2 and TRBJ2-7; D possibly corresponds to TRBD1 (6 bases). The CDR3 is 15 residues long. Trimming pared 3 bases from V and 6 bases from J, leaving 18 bases between. The germline gives CDR1 SNHLY, CDR2 FYNNEI. Here the CDR3 reads CASSDSLRQVIEQYF. The DNA for the CDR3 is TGTGCCAGCAGTGACAGTCTGAGACAGGTCATCGAGCAGTACTTC.

The chain has TRBV4-2 and TRBJ1-5; D is uncertain. There are 14 residues in the CDR3. The germline CDR1 and CDR2 sequences are LGHNA and YNFKEQ. With 6 bases removed from V and 0 bases from J, the gap between germline ends came to 9 bases. CDR3 sequence (DNA): TGTGCCAGCAGAAATACAGATAGCAATCAGCCCCAGCATTTT. This gives the protein CASRNTDSNQPQHF.

This clonotype was seen only a few times. This chain links TRBV11-1 with TRBJ2-3, with TRBD2 matching over 9 bases. Trimming removed 5 bases from V and 5 bases from J; junction bases left unmatched: 8. This CDR3 is 15 amino acids long. CDR1 and CDR2 from the germline V gene are SGHAT and FQDESV (reference sequence). The DNA of the CDR3 is TGTGCCAGCAGCGAAGCGGGGGGTCTGCAAGATACGCAGTATTTT. Amino acid sequence: CASSEAGGLQDTQYF.

The J gene is TRBJ1-2, the V gene TRBV20-1; 7 bases line up with TRBD1. Trimming removed 6 bases from V and 8 bases from J; junction bases left unmatched: 18. There are 15 residues in the CDR3. The germline V gene encodes CDR1 DFQATT and CDR2 SNEGSKA (reference sequence). CDR3 in amino acids: CSAMGGGRIRRGYTF. As DNA, the CDR3 is TGCAGTGCCATGGGAGGGGGCCGGATTCGCCGGGGCTACACCTTC.

The CDR3 nucleotides are TGTGCCAGCAGCTTATTACCGGGGGGGGCGGTATATGAGCAGTTCTTC. Protein sequence: CASSLLPGGAVYEQFF. This rearrangement joins TRBV11-2 to TRBJ2-1; the match to TRBD2 covers 8 bases. The germline V gene encodes CDR1 SGHAT and CDR2 FQNNGV. V was pared by 2 bases and J by 8 bases, with 11 bases of the junction left unmatched. The CDR3 has 16 residues.

CDR3 in amino acids: CASSLDSPNTGELFF. The CDR3, as DNA: TGCGCCAGCAGCTTGGACAGCCCTAACACCGGGGAGCTGTTTTTT. This chain links TRBV5-1 with TRBJ2-2; D is uncertain. CDR1 is SGHRS, CDR2 YFSETQ, per germline. V was clipped by 0 bases and J by 2 bases, with 8 bases between them. This CDR3 contains 15 residues.

The chain employs TRBV9 and TRBJ2-3, with 8 bases identical to TRBD1. The CDR3 length is 16 residues. The ends lost 6 bases at V and 0 bases at J; junction bases unmatched: 9. Germline lookup yields CDR1 SGDLS and CDR2 YYNGEE. The DNA for the CDR3 is TGTGCCAGCAACACAAGGGGACAGGCAAGCACAGATACGCAGTATTTT. Amino acid sequence: CASNTRGQASTDTQYF. Full variable domain (remainder filled in from reference TRBV9 and TRBJ2-3): DSGVTQTPKHLITATGQRVTLRCSPRSGDLSVYWYQQSLDQGLQFLIQYYNGEERAKGNILERFSAQQFPDLHSELNLSSLELGDSALYFCASNTRGQASTDTQYFGPGTRLTVL.

This clonotype was detected only a few times. The chain joins TRBV25-1 to TRBJ2-7; a possible D gene is TRBD1 (6 bases). The CDR3 loop spans 13 amino acids. CDR1 and CDR2 from the germline V gene are MGHDK and SYGVNS. Trimming took off 3 bases at V and 6 bases at J, with 12 bases between the two ends. As DNA, the CDR3 is TGTGCCAGCAGTGACACGGGACAAGTCGAGCAGTACTTC. Protein: CASSDTGQVEQYF.

The chain is built from TRBV4-1 and TRBJ2-2, with D unclear. Deletions cut 3 bases from V and 4 bases from J, with 6 bases between. This CDR3 has 13 amino acids. CDR1 is MGHRA, CDR2 YSYEKL, per germline. CDR3 in DNA: TGCGCCAGCAGCCAGCGGCTCACCGGGGAGCTGTTTTTT. Translated: CASSQRLTGELFF.

This clonotype has only one observation. The chain is built from TRBV21-1 and TRBJ2-3; the table gives TRBD2 as D, unverified against the DNA. TRBV21-1 counts as a pseudogene. The CDR3 contains 16 residues. The CDR3 protein is CASGKANGRSTDTQYF. The CDR3 nucleotides read TGTGCCAGCGGCAAAGCGAACGGGAGGAGTACAGATACGCAGTATTTT.

A few counts support this clonotype. V is TRBV7-2 and J is TRBJ1-4, with TRBD1 matching 10 bases. The CDR3 runs 15 residues. In germline, CDR1 is SGHTA, CDR2 FQGNSA. V was pared by 5 bases and J by 7 bases, with 7 bases of the junction left unmatched. The CDR3 nucleotides are TGTGCCAGCAGCCCGGGGACAGGGGAGGGTGAAAAACTGTTTTTT. Translated: CASSPGTGEGEKLFF.

In its sample, this clonotype was seen many times. This chain connects TRBV7-9 to TRBJ2-7, with 8 nucleotides matching TRBD1. V was pared by 4 bases and J by 5 bases, with 7 bases of the junction left unmatched. From germline, CDR1 is SEHNR and CDR2 FQNEAQ (reference sequence). The CDR3 spans 14 residues. The CDR3 loop reads CASSSEGQVNEQYF. The CDR3 DNA follows: TGTGCCAGCAGCTCCGAGGGACAGGTTAACGAGCAGTACTTC.

V usage is TRBV7-9 and J usage is TRBJ2-1; 11 nucleotides match TRBD2. The V gene end was trimmed by 5 bases and the J gene end by 3 bases; junction bases not matched to a gene: 9. CDR3 length equals 17 residues. In germline, CDR1 is SEHNR, CDR2 FQNEAQ (reference sequence). CDR3 nucleotides: TGTGCCAGCAGCGACGGGACTAGCGGACTATTCTACAATGAGCAGTTCTTC. It encodes CASSDGTSGLFYNEQFF. Drawing the rest from reference TRBV7-9 and TRBJ2-1, the complete variable domain is DTGVSQNPRHKITKRGQNVTFRCDPISEHNRLYWYRQTLGQGPEFLTYFQNEAQLEKSRLLSDRFSAERPKGSFSTLEIQRTEQGDSAMYLCASSDGTSGLFYNEQFFGPGTRLTVL.

The chain is built from TRBV7-9 and TRBJ2-7; 8 nucleotides align to TRBD1. The CDR3 has 14 residues. Germline CDR1 is SEHNR and CDR2 is FQNEAQ (reference sequence). V shed 5 bases and J 6 bases; nucleotides not matched to a gene: 9. The CDR3 coding sequence is TGTGCCAGCAGCCCCCTCCAGGGGGCTGTCGAGCAGTACTTC. It encodes CASSPLQGAVEQYF.

In its sample, this clonotype was seen a few times. The V and J genes are TRBV2 and TRBJ2-7; a weak D match, TRBD1 (6 bases). The CDR3 spans 12 residues. Germline CDR1 reads SNHLY; CDR2 reads FYNNEI. The V and J ends lost 6 bases and 4 bases respectively, with 10 bases between them. The CDR3 protein is CASRLQGYEQYF. CDR3 in DNA: TGTGCCAGCAGGCTACAGGGTTACGAGCAGTACTTC.

This clonotype occurred a few times. The gene calls are TRBV7-2 and TRBJ1-4; D ambiguous. This CDR3 is 13 amino acids long. Germline V gene data show CDR1 as SGHTA and CDR2 as FQGNSA. Trimming took off 5 bases at V and 8 bases at J, with 12 bases between the two ends. CDR3 in amino acids: CASSLLRREKLFF. The CDR3 coding sequence is TGTGCCAGCAGCCTCCTTCGGCGCGAAAAACTGTTTTTT.

This clonotype was seen a few times. This chain connects TRBV5-1 to TRBJ2-1, with a possible D match to TRBD1 (6 bases). Germline assignment: CDR1 SGHRS and CDR2 YFSETQ. V lost 0 bases and J 4 bases, leaving 14 bases between the germline ends. CDR3 length: 16 amino acids. CDR3 amino acids: CASSLVLGAGYNEQFF. For the CDR3, the DNA is TGCGCCAGCAGCTTGGTTCTGGGGGCTGGGTACAATGAGCAGTTCTTC.

V and J are TRBV5-1 and TRBJ2-1, with D tentatively TRBD1 (5 bases). V was clipped by 4 bases and J by 9 bases, with 20 bases between them. The CDR3 runs to 15 residues. The germline V gene has CDR1 SGHRS and CDR2 YFSETQ. The CDR3 nucleotides read TGCGCCAGCAGCCCCGCGGTCCAGGGTAGTAGTGAGCAGTTCTTC. Translated: CASSPAVQGSSEQFF.

The gene calls are TRBV12-3 or TRBV12-4 and TRBJ2-1; D remains ambiguous. The V end lost 6 bases, the J end lost 0 bases, and 15 bases lay between the germline ends. CDR3 length: 16 amino acids. The CDR3 region has the DNA TGTGCCAGCAGCCCCGGGCCGCTTAGCTCCTACAATGAGCAGTTCTTC. It yields the protein CASSPGPLSSYNEQFF.

This clonotype was counted ten times or more. The chain uses TRBV12-3 or TRBV12-4 and TRBJ1-2; the D gene is possibly TRBD1 (5 bases). V lost 4 bases and J lost 1, with 16 bases in between. The CDR3 is 16 amino acids. The CDR3 DNA reads TGTGCCAGCAGTTGGGGACTTGGGGCATTTAACTATGGCTACACCTTC. It encodes CASSWGLGAFNYGYTF.

In its sample, this clonotype was seen a few times. The chain has TRBV27 and TRBJ1-4, with TRBD1 as a possible D gene (6 bases). Trimming stripped 6 bases from V and 7 bases from J, with 18 bases between. The CDR3 contains 15 residues. Germline V gene sequence: CDR1 MNHEY, CDR2 SMNVEV (reference sequence). CDR3 residues: CASRPWGGGGEKLFF. In DNA form, the CDR3 reads TGTGCCAGCAGACCCTGGGGGGGCGGGGGTGAAAAACTGTTTTTT.

This clonotype was seen only once. The final CDR3 position lacks the conserved phenylalanine or tryptophan, pointing to a likely read error. This CDR3 is CASAPGGGYEQYY. The CDR3 DNA reads TGTGCCAGCGCTCCCGGGGGCGGGTACGAGCAGTACTAC. V gene TRBV19 combines with J gene TRBJ2-7; tentatively, D is TRBD1 or TRBD2 (6 bases each). V was shortened by 9 bases and J by 4 bases, with 16 bases between the two germline ends. The CDR3 has 13 amino acids. In germline, CDR1 is LNHDA, CDR2 SQIVND (reference sequence).

This clonotype was seen more than once but under ten times. The V gene is TRBV20-1, the J gene TRBJ2-4; weak D call: TRBD2 (5 bases). Germline CDR1 is DFQATT and CDR2 is SNEGSKA (reference sequence). V dropped 3 bases and J dropped 0 bases, with 12 bases sitting between them. This CDR3 is 15 amino acids long. The CDR3 protein is CSASLGGAAKNIQYF. The CDR3 DNA reads TGCAGTGCTAGTCTAGGAGGCGCAGCCAAAAACATTCAGTACTTC.